This T cell receptor beta chain was sequenced for a study of early T cells in non-severe SARS-CoV-2 infection. Looking at the study overall: Sequencing targeted bulk RNA from unsorted whole blood, leaving chains unpaired. Broader study findings: VDJdb matching skewed toward anti-spike CD8 responses, missing private and CD4 specificities.

Each cDNA molecule carried a unique molecular identifier. TCRdb processed the 5' RACE reads anew with MiXCR; each CDR3 protein has one entry. The data show just over 25,000 distinct CDR3 sequences, roughly 4.5% seen once. The CDR3 consists of 17 residues. The germline gives CDR1 SGHAT, CDR2 FQNNGV. Trimming removed 3 bases at V and 1 base at J, with 18 bases between. Many counts were recorded for this clonotype. What it binds is unknown. The source is an adult who was a healthcare worker with PCR-confirmed SARS-CoV-2 infection or an uninfected control (not recorded which). This chain uses TRBV11-2 with TRBJ1-1, with D maybe TRBD1 (6 bases). Sequenced sample: whole blood. The CDR3 region has the DNA TGTGCCAGCAGCTTTCTCATCCCTCGCAGGGGGAACACTGAAGCTTTCTTT. It translates to CASSFLIPRRGNTEAFF.